Below, 9 T cell receptor beta chains from the same sample are listed, as sequenced in a study of CD8 T cells in Susac syndrome. The authors reverse transcribed roughly 0.5 to 1 ug RNA with random hexamers. Via MiXCR, TCRdb re-called the immunoSEQ multiplex PCR reads, giving one row per CDR3 protein. The sample has 150,000 to 200,000 distinct CDR3 sequences, approximately 94% seen once. Sample: CD4+ T cells from PBMCs. These receptors all come from a human donor with Susac syndrome.

J is TRBJ2-5 and V is TRBV20-1, with D possibly called TRBD1 or TRBD2 (6 bases each). Trimming stripped 0 bases from V and 4 bases from J, with 15 bases between. CDR3 length: 15 amino acids. Germline V gene data show CDR1 as DFQATT and CDR2 as SNEGSKA (reference sequence). The DNA for the CDR3 is TGCAGTGCTAGAGATCCGGGGGCAGGGAGAGAGACCCAGTACTTC. It yields the protein CSARDPGAGRETQYF.

This chain connects TRBV3-1 to TRBJ2-5, with 7 bases aligning to TRBD2. This CDR3 is 16 amino acids long. J was trimmed by 5 bases and V by 4 bases; bases with no gene match: 13. The germline V gene has CDR1 LGHDT and CDR2 YNNKEL (reference sequence). The CDR3 region is CASSLTASGGEETQYF. CDR3 nucleotides: TGTGCCAGCAGCCTTACCGCTTCGGGGGGAGAGGAGACCCAGTACTTC.

The genes are TRBV20-1 and TRBJ1-1; D might be TRBD1 (5 bases). V lost 3 bases and J 4 bases, leaving 21 bases between the germline ends. This CDR3 is built from 16 residues. CDR1 is DFQATT and CDR2 is SNEGSKA in the germline V gene (reference sequence). CDR3 DNA: TGCAGTGCTAGGGATAGGGGACGGGCTCGTGGCACTGAAGCTTTCTTT. This gives the protein CSARDRGRARGTEAFF.

The J gene is TRBJ2-5, the V gene TRBV2; the match to TRBD2 covers 11 bases. The V gene's germline CDR1 is SNHLY and CDR2 FYNNEI. The V gene end was trimmed by 6 bases and the J gene end by 3 bases; junction bases not matched to a gene: 6. The CDR3 is 15 amino acids. The CDR3 spells CASSPLAGGEETQYF. CDR3 DNA: TGTGCCAGCAGCCCTCTAGCGGGGGGAGAAGAGACCCAGTACTTC.

For the CDR3, the DNA is TGCAGCGGCCAAGAGGCGCAAGAGACCCAGTACTTC. Amino acids: CSGQEAQETQYF. The chain employs TRBV29-1 and TRBJ2-5; D uncertain. There are 12 residues in the CDR3. The ends were cut back, 7 bases at V and 2 bases at J, with 11 bases in the middle. The germline CDR1 and CDR2 sequences are SQVTM and ANQGSEA. Variable domain in full (rest from reference TRBV29-1 and TRBJ2-5): SAVISQKPSRDICQRGTSLTIQCQVDSQVTMMFWYRQQPGQSLTLIATANQGSEATYESGFVIDKFPISRPNLTFSTLTVSNMSPEDSSIYLCSGQEAQETQYFGPGTRLLVL.

The chain combines TRBV20-1 with TRBJ2-2; a weak D match, TRBD1 (5 bases). Between the trimmed V and J ends, which lost 6 bases and 0 bases, there was a span of 11 bases. The CDR3 has 14 amino acids. The germline gives CDR1 DFQATT, CDR2 SNEGSKA (reference sequence). CDR3 residues: CSAPPRANTGELFF. The CDR3 DNA follows: TGCAGTGCCCCACCCAGGGCGAACACCGGGGAGCTGTTTTTT.

The chain uses TRBV27 and TRBJ2-1; 8 bases are a match to TRBD1. J was trimmed by 4 bases and V by 8 bases; bases with no gene match: 13. The CDR3 is 16 residues long. Germline-derived CDR1 and CDR2 are MNHEY and SMNVEV (reference sequence). The CDR3 is CASSLRTRQGYNEQFF. The CDR3 nucleotides read TGTGCCAGCTCCCTCCGAACGAGACAGGGGTACAATGAGCAGTTCTTC.

The CDR3 is CAIRGDRDVSLGVNTEAFF. The CDR3 region has the DNA TGTGCCATCAGGGGTGACAGGGATGTTAGTCTAGGGGTGAACACTGAAGCTTTCTTT. V usage is TRBV10-3 and J usage is TRBJ1-1; 7 bases agree with TRBD1. The trim removed 6 bases at V and 0 bases at J, leaving 19 bases unmatched. This CDR3 has 19 amino acids. The germline V gene encodes CDR1 ENHRY and CDR2 SYGVKD.

The chain carries TRBV9 and TRBJ1-5; D unresolved. This CDR3 comprises 13 residues. Germline assignment: CDR1 SGDLS and CDR2 YYNGEE. V was shortened by 2 bases and J by 6 bases, with 9 bases between the two germline ends. The CDR3 nucleotides read TGTGCCAGCAGCGTTATACCTGGTCAGCCCCAGCATTTT. This gives the protein CASSVIPGQPQHF.